The present TCR beta chain was sequenced within a study of metastatic and nonmetastatic thyroid tumors. The overall study: Repertoire comparison spanned blood and tumor or nodule tissue of malignant and benign thyroid patients.

TCRdb redid the clone calls on the PCR reads using MiXCR. The data show 27,000 or so clones, roughly 25% seen once. Trimming shortened V by 2 bases and J by 5 bases, and 21 bases separated the two germline ends. The germline gives CDR1 MNHEY, CDR2 SVGEGT. The length of the CDR3 is 17 residues. Before thyroid surgery, none of the patients had received any treatment. The specimen sequenced was blood. The chain joins TRBV6-2 or TRBV6-3 to TRBJ1-1; D unclear. The receptor was derived from a female donor with papillary thyroid cancer or a benign thyroid nodule (not recorded which). Some clones in this sample may be carry-over from other donors' samples. CDR3 in DNA: TGTGCCAGCAGTTACCCCAAAACGGGCGGGTTCGCAACTGAAGCTTTCTTT. Residues: CASSYPKTGGFATEAFF.